The 25 T cell receptor beta chains in this list originate from one sample, sequenced in a study of siplizumab effects on memory and regulatory T cells. Sequenced by immunoSEQ multiplex PCR; TCRdb stores in-frame clones only, minus some. This table has about 98,000 clones, more than 85% appearing once. The source material was CD4+ T cells sorted from blood. The receptors shown here come from a human donor in good health.

For the CDR3, the DNA is TGTGCCAGCTCCGGACAGGGGAACACTGAAGCTTTCTTT. This sequence encodes CASSGQGNTEAFF. The chain joins TRBV18 to TRBJ1-1; TRBD1 agrees at 8 bases. The CDR3 extends over 13 amino acids. V dropped 6 bases and J dropped 1; count of bases not matched to a gene: 1. Per the germline V gene, CDR1 is KGHSH and CDR2 is LQKENI.

The rearrangement uses TRBV19 and TRBJ2-7, with 7 nucleotides matching TRBD1. V was clipped by 3 bases and J by 4 bases; unmatched bases: 6. The CDR3 has 14 residues. Per the germline V gene, CDR1 is LNHDA and CDR2 is SQIVND (reference sequence). The CDR3 nucleotides are TGTGCCAGTAGTATCCCGGGACAGACATACGAGCAGTACTTC. Amino acids: CASSIPGQTYEQYF.

The chain has TRBV7-2 and TRBJ1-1; D not resolved. Germline assignment: CDR1 SGHTA and CDR2 FQGNSA. The CDR3 runs 15 residues. The germline V and J ends were trimmed by 0 bases and 4 bases, with 12 bases remaining between them. This CDR3 is CASSLAFVGGTEAFF. CDR3 bases: TGTGCCAGCAGCTTAGCTTTCGTGGGTGGCACTGAAGCTTTCTTT.

The chain recombines TRBV19 with TRBJ2-1, with D possibly being TRBD2 (5 bases). V lost 3 bases and J 8 bases, leaving 20 bases between the germline ends. The length of the CDR3 is 16 residues. In germline, CDR1 is LNHDA, CDR2 SQIVND (reference sequence). The CDR3: CASSIGIDRGGHEQFF. The CDR3 nucleotides read TGTGCCAGTAGTATCGGGATAGATAGAGGCGGACATGAGCAGTTCTTC.

J is TRBJ2-7 and V is TRBV18; 9 nucleotides match TRBD1. The germline V gene encodes CDR1 KGHSH and CDR2 LQKENI. CDR3 size: 15 residues. J lost 4 bases, V lost 2 bases, and 6 bases had no gene match. Here the CDR3 DNA reads TGTGCCAGCTCACCAGAAACAGGGGGCGCGTACGAGCAGTACTTC. Translated, it gives CASSPETGGAYEQYF.

This chain uses TRBV7-9 with TRBJ1-2; D not resolved. Germline assignment: CDR1 SEHNR and CDR2 FQNEAQ (reference sequence). V was shortened by 1 base and J by 3 bases, with 18 bases between the two germline ends. The CDR3 spans 17 residues. CDR3 region: CASSLEGLGRRDYGYTF. The CDR3 nucleotides read TGTGCCAGCAGCTTAGAGGGTTTAGGGAGACGGGACTATGGCTACACCTTC.

The chain uses TRBV10-1 and TRBJ2-1, with TRBD1 identical over 11 bases. V trimming: 6 bases; J trimming: 4 bases; junction bases outside the gene matches: 5. The CDR3 length is 15 residues. The V gene's germline CDR1 is WNHNN and CDR2 SYGVQD (reference sequence). The CDR3 loop reads CASSRTGGLYNEQFF. The CDR3 DNA is TGCGCCAGCAGCCGGACAGGGGGCTTATACAATGAGCAGTTCTTC.

This clone was seen once. J is TRBJ2-7 and V is TRBV28, with a tentative D call TRBD2 (5 bases). CDR3 length: 15 residues. CDR1 and CDR2 from the germline V gene are MDHEN and SYDVKM. Trimming removed 3 bases at V and 3 bases at J, with 15 bases between. Here the CDR3 reads CASSFSRSVIYEQYF. For the CDR3, the DNA is TGTGCCAGCAGTTTCTCCCGTAGCGTGATCTACGAGCAGTACTTC. Complete variable domain (other parts from reference TRBV28 and TRBJ2-7): DVKVTQSSRYLVKRTGEKVFLECVQDMDHENMFWYRQDPGLGLRLIYFSYDVKMKEKGDIPEGYSVSREKKERFSLILESASTNQTSMYLCASSFSRSVIYEQYFGPGTRLTVT.

This chain connects TRBV11-3 to TRBJ2-3, with D possibly TRBD2 on 5 matching bases. Germline CDR1 is SGHNT and CDR2 is YENEEA. With 3 bases removed from V and 1 base from J, the gap between germline ends came to 5 bases. The CDR3 covers 13 residues. The CDR3 spells CASSLRGTDTQYF. CDR3 bases: TGTGCCAGCAGCTTGAGGGGCACAGATACGCAGTATTTT.

J is TRBJ1-1 and V is TRBV29-1; D is unresolved. Germline V lookup: CDR1 SQVTM, CDR2 ANQGSEA. V was clipped by 5 bases and J by 6 bases, with 13 bases between them. CDR3 length: 12 residues. The CDR3 coding sequence is TGCAGCGTTAACCCCAGAACCCCTGAAGCTTTCTTT. It yields the protein CSVNPRTPEAFF. The full variable domain, its missing parts supplied by reference TRBV29-1 and TRBJ1-1, is SAVISQKPSRDICQRGTSLTIQCQVDSQVTMMFWYRQQPGQSLTLIATANQGSEATYESGFVIDKFPISRPNLTFSTLTVSNMSPEDSSIYLCSVNPRTPEAFFGQGTRLTVV.

This clone was recorded once. The gene calls are TRBV10-3 and TRBJ1-1; D not certain. V gave up 3 bases and J gave up 4 bases, with 15 bases separating them. Germline CDR1 reads ENHRY; CDR2 reads SYGVKD. This CDR3 spans 15 amino acids. The DNA of the CDR3 is TGTGCCATCAGTGATATGGGAGGGCGGGGCACTGAAGCTTTCTTT. This codes for CAISDMGGRGTEAFF.

As to this clone: An end of the junction does not agree with germline; a read error may underlie this. V and J are TRBV10-2 and TRBJ2-7; tentatively, D is TRBD1 (6 bases). The germline CDR1 and CDR2 sequences are WSHSY and SAAADI. The CDR3 sequence is 14 residues long. CDR3 nucleotide sequence: TGCGCCAGCAGTTATAACAGGGCCTCCCCTGGGTGGAACTTC. Its translation: CASSYNRASPGWNF.

The chain is built from TRBV5-1 and TRBJ2-5; D remains ambiguous. Trimming pared 0 bases from V and 5 bases from J, leaving 8 bases between. Germline values: CDR1 SGHRS, CDR2 YFSETQ. The CDR3 runs to 13 residues. The CDR3 DNA is TGCGCCAGCAGCTTGGATTATGGGGAGACCCAGTACTTC. Protein sequence: CASSLDYGETQYF.

J is TRBJ2-2 and V is TRBV11-2, with TRBD2 identical over 9 bases. Per germline, CDR1 SGHAT and CDR2 FQNNGV. The junction had 11 bases not matched to a gene; V was cut back by 2 bases and J by 4 bases. This CDR3 has 18 amino acids. The CDR3 reads CASSLNGVAGVSTGELFF. The CDR3 bases are TGTGCCAGCAGCTTAAACGGGGTAGCGGGAGTGAGCACCGGGGAGCTGTTTTTT.

The chain employs TRBV30 and TRBJ2-7; D uncertain. In germline, CDR1 is GTSNPN, CDR2 SVGIG (reference sequence). This CDR3 has 15 amino acids. The V end lost 3 bases, the J end lost 6 bases, and 21 bases lay between the germline ends. This chain's CDR3 is CAWSYRYRYQREQYF. The CDR3 bases are TGTGCCTGGAGCTATCGGTACCGGTACCAACGCGAGCAGTACTTC.

V gene TRBV19 combines with J gene TRBJ1-3; D is uncertain. Germline V gene data show CDR1 as LNHDA and CDR2 as SQIVND (reference sequence). Trimming stripped 8 bases from V and 0 bases from J, with 20 bases between. The CDR3 spans 17 residues. The CDR3 sequence is CASQDNFGFSSGNTIYF. As DNA, the CDR3 is TGTGCCAGTCAAGACAATTTCGGCTTTAGCTCTGGAAACACCATATATTTT.

This sequence joins TRBV5-8 and TRBJ2-5; D might be TRBD2 (5 bases). Trimming left V 1 base short and J 6 bases short, with 10 bases between. The CDR3 loop spans 13 amino acids. The germline V gene encodes CDR1 SGHTS and CDR2 YDEGEE. The CDR3 region is CASSLSSYKTQYF. The DNA for the CDR3 is TGTGCCAGCAGCTTGTCTAGCTACAAGACCCAGTACTTC. Combining the CDR3 with reference TRBV5-8 and TRBJ2-5 gives the whole variable domain EAGVTQSPTHLIKTRGQQATLRCSPISGHTSVYWYQQALGLGLQFLLWYDEGEERNRGNFPPRFSGRQFPNYSSELNVNALELEDSALYLCASSLSSYKTQYFGPGTRLLVL.

This rearrangement joins TRBV27 to TRBJ2-7, with 9 bases identical to TRBD2. The junction had 9 bases not matched to a gene; V was cut back by 10 bases and J by 5 bases. The CDR3 is 13 amino acids. In germline, CDR1 is MNHEY, CDR2 SMNVEV (reference sequence). The CDR3: CATKREASHEQYF. In nucleotides, the CDR3 is TGTGCCACCAAGCGGGAGGCATCTCACGAGCAGTACTTC.

The chain combines TRBV5-6 with TRBJ1-1; D is unclear. The V end lost 0 bases, the J end lost 1 base, and 4 bases lay between the germline ends. The CDR3 spans 13 residues. The V gene's germline CDR1 is SGHDT and CDR2 YYEEEE. CDR3 bases: TGTGCCAGCAGCTTGGGAGCGAACACTGAAGCTTTCTTT. Translation gives CASSLGANTEAFF.

The chain carries TRBV6-1 and TRBJ2-7; D remains ambiguous. CDR1 and CDR2 (germline): MNHNS, SASEGT. Trimming pared 1 base from V and 9 bases from J, leaving 10 bases between. The CDR3 is 12 amino acids. In nucleotides, the CDR3 is TGTGCCAGCAGTGAAGGGCGGTTAGGGCAGTACTTC. It codes for CASSEGRLGQYF.

This clone showed up just a few times. The V gene is TRBV5-5, the J gene TRBJ2-7; 7 positions agree with TRBD2. Germline CDR1 is SGHKS and CDR2 is YYEKEE (reference sequence). Trimming at V came to 0 bases and at J to 7 bases, leaving 7 bases not matched to a gene. There are 14 residues in the CDR3. CDR3 nucleotides: TGTGCCAGCAGCTTGGACCTAGCGGTGGGAGAGCAGTACTTC. It translates to CASSLDLAVGEQYF. Full variable domain (missing parts from reference TRBV5-5 and TRBJ2-7): DAGVTQSPTHLIKTRGQQVTLRCSPISGHKSVSWYQQVLGQGPQFIFQYYEKEERGRGNFPDRFSARQFPNYSSELNVNALLLGDSALYLCASSLDLAVGEQYFGPGTRLTVT.

The rearrangement uses TRBV27 and TRBJ1-2; D is unclear. V gave up 5 bases and J gave up 0 bases, with 10 bases separating them. The CDR3 runs to 14 residues. Germline CDR1 and CDR2: MNHEY and SMNVEV (reference sequence). As DNA, the CDR3 is TGTGCCAGCAGTAACACAGTTTCTAACTATGGCTACACCTTC. This sequence encodes CASSNTVSNYGYTF.

A single count supports this clone. This chain uses TRBV28 with TRBJ2-5; weak D call: TRBD2 (7 bases). This CDR3 region has 16 residues. V lost 6 bases and J lost 1, with 18 bases in between. Germline V gene sequence: CDR1 MDHEN, CDR2 SYDVKM. CDR3 region: CASRVLGGGFQETQYF. The CDR3 nucleotides read TGTGCCAGCAGAGTTTTAGGGGGGGGATTCCAAGAGACCCAGTACTTC.

This rearrangement joins TRBV5-1 to TRBJ1-1; unclear D gene. CDR1 and CDR2 from the germline V gene are SGHRS and YFSETQ. The V and J ends lost 0 bases and 5 bases respectively, with 17 bases between them. This CDR3 has 16 residues. The CDR3 region has the DNA TGCGCCAGCAGCTTGGTGGCGTCAAGCCCCGGGACTGAAGCTTTCTTT. Translating it yields CASSLVASSPGTEAFF.

The rearrangement joins TRBV4-1 to TRBJ2-3, with 8 bases fitting TRBD2. Looked up from germline, CDR1 is MGHRA and CDR2 is YSYEKL. V lost 1 base and J lost 2; bases outside the gene matches: 5. The length of the CDR3 is 16 residues. This CDR3 is CASSQVRAGVTDTQYF. CDR3 coding DNA: TGCGCCAGCAGCCAAGTGAGAGCGGGGGTCACAGATACGCAGTATTTT.